These 28 T cell receptor beta chains were all obtained from the same sample, sequenced in a study of T cell responses to AZD1222 COVID-19 vaccine. Using immunoSEQ multiplex PCR, the repertoire was profiled, and TCRdb retains in-frame clones only, with some absent. Here the sample spans under 150,000 clones, approximately 87% being singletons. The starting material was peripheral blood, obtained 28 days after the second AZD1222 dose. The receptor source for this set is an adult who received the AZD1222 COVID-19 vaccine.

CDR3 nucleotides: TGTGCCAGCAGCGGGGGACAGATCAATCAGCCCCAGCATTTT. This sequence encodes CASSGGQINQPQHF. This chain links TRBV9 with TRBJ1-5; 7 nucleotides align to TRBD1. The germline V gene has CDR1 SGDLS and CDR2 YYNGEE. V trimming: 3 bases; J trimming: 3 bases; junction bases outside the gene matches: 3. This CDR3 is 14 amino acids long.

The chain uses TRBV18 and TRBJ1-1; 7 positions agree with TRBD1. The CDR3 sequence is 11 residues long. J gave up 11 bases and V 3 bases, and 3 bases lay outside the gene matches. The V gene's germline CDR1 is KGHSH and CDR2 LQKENI. CDR3 DNA sequence: TGTGCCAGCTCACCCGGGACAGTCGCTTTCTTT. It yields the protein CASSPGTVAFF.

The V and J genes are TRBV5-1 and TRBJ1-4; TRBD1 aligns across 7 bases. CDR1 and CDR2 from the germline V gene are SGHRS and YFSETQ. V dropped 4 bases and J dropped 3; count of bases not matched to a gene: 3. The CDR3 spans 14 residues. CDR3 sequence: CASSQGQPNEKLFF. CDR3 in DNA: TGCGCCAGCAGCCAGGGACAGCCTAATGAAAAACTGTTTTTT.

The rearrangement joins TRBV10-3 to TRBJ1-5; D possibly corresponds to TRBD1 (6 bases). CDR1 and CDR2 (germline): ENHRY, SYGVKD. The CDR3 is made up of 14 amino acids. V lost 8 bases, J lost 2 bases, and 13 bases lay in between. The CDR3 sequence is CAIGPQGGNQPQHF. CDR3 nucleotides: TGTGCCATCGGCCCACAGGGTGGCAATCAGCCCCAGCATTTT.

This clone was found a few times. Other DNA sequences from this sample encode an identical CDR3 as well. The chain couples TRBV19 to TRBJ1-2; D is uncertain. Trimming left V 3 bases short and J 4 bases short, with 6 bases between. The CDR3 runs 12 residues. CDR1 is LNHDA, CDR2 SQIVND, per germline (reference sequence). This CDR3 is CASSISVYGYTF. The CDR3 DNA is TGTGCCAGTAGTATTTCGGTCTATGGCTACACCTTC.

The chain carries TRBV20-1 and TRBJ1-1; perhaps TRBD1 as D (5 bases). V was shortened by 3 bases and J by 3 bases, with 20 bases between the two germline ends. Germline assignment: CDR1 DFQATT and CDR2 SNEGSKA (reference sequence). The CDR3 extends over 16 amino acids. CDR3: CSASRQGRFSDTEAFF. The CDR3 DNA reads TGCAGTGCTAGTAGGCAGGGACGTTTTTCGGACACTGAAGCTTTCTTT.

In this sample, this clone turned up a few times. Other DNA sequences of this sample code for an identical CDR3. V gene TRBV29-1 combines with J gene TRBJ1-2, with D hard to call. V was cut by 3 bases and J by 2 bases, with 4 bases left in between. This CDR3 comprises 11 residues. In germline, CDR1 is SQVTM, CDR2 ANQGSEA. Here the CDR3 DNA reads TGCAGCGTTGACACGAACTATGGCTACACCTTC. It is translated as CSVDTNYGYTF.

The V call is TRBV6-5, the J call TRBJ1-4, with D uncertain. The germline V gene has CDR1 MNHEY and CDR2 SVGAGI. CDR3 length: 14 residues. The V end was cut by 9 bases, the J end by 0 bases, with 11 bases between. CDR3 sequence: CASGFPTTNEKLFF. CDR3 DNA: TGTGCCAGTGGCTTCCCTACAACTAATGAAAAACTGTTTTTT.

V usage is TRBV2 and J usage is TRBJ1-2; D gene uncertain. The CDR3 sequence is 14 residues long. V shed 6 bases and J shed 0 bases, with 11 bases lying between them. Germline lookup yields CDR1 SNHLY and CDR2 FYNNEI. The CDR3 DNA sequence: TGTGCCAGCAGGTTGGAGAAAACTAACTATGGCTACACCTTC. Protein product: CASRLEKTNYGYTF.

A single count supports this clone. V usage is TRBV28 and J usage is TRBJ2-1; 13 positions agree with TRBD2. The trim removed 2 bases at V and 8 bases at J, leaving 3 bases unmatched. Germline lookup yields CDR1 MDHEN and CDR2 SYDVKM. The CDR3 covers 15 residues. The CDR3: CASSLTSGRVYEQFF. CDR3 DNA: TGTGCCAGCAGTTTAACTAGCGGGAGGGTCTATGAGCAGTTCTTC.

This clone has a single count. This chain links TRBV4-3 with TRBJ2-7, with D maybe TRBD2 (6 bases). The V gene's germline CDR1 is LGHNA and CDR2 YSLEER. This CDR3 is 16 amino acids long. The germline V and J ends were trimmed by 0 bases and 7 bases, with 19 bases remaining between them. CDR3 region: CASSQDLDGGTGEQYF. DNA for the CDR3: TGCGCCAGCAGCCAAGATCTGGACGGGGGAACGGGGGAGCAGTACTTC.

This clone is a singleton in its sample. The chain recombines TRBV7-2 with TRBJ1-1; TRBD1 matches at 7 bases. CDR3 length: 14 amino acids. J lost 4 bases, V lost 4 bases, and 6 bases had no gene match. The germline gives CDR1 SGHTA, CDR2 FQGNSA. The chain's CDR3 is CASSSPTGLTEAFF. CDR3 in DNA: TGTGCCAGCAGCTCCCCGACAGGGCTCACTGAAGCTTTCTTT.

This clone was detected once. This sequence joins TRBV19 and TRBJ1-2, with D possibly matching TRBD1 (6 bases). Trimming cost V 5 bases and J 0 bases, with 13 bases left between them. Germline V gene data show CDR1 as LNHDA and CDR2 as SQIVND (reference sequence). CDR3 length: 15 residues. The CDR3 sequence: CASSSFDRPNYGYTF. DNA for the CDR3: TGTGCCAGTAGTTCCTTCGACAGGCCTAACTATGGCTACACCTTC.

CDR3 nucleotide sequence: TGCGCCAGCAGCCAAGATTTGGCAGGGGGAGATACGCAGTATTTT. It yields the protein CASSQDLAGGDTQYF. The genes are TRBV4-3 and TRBJ2-3, with 7 bases aligning to TRBD1. This CDR3 is 15 amino acids long. Trimming at V came to 0 bases and at J to 5 bases, leaving 5 bases not matched to a gene. CDR1 and CDR2 from the germline V gene are LGHNA and YSLEER.

This chain joins TRBV19 and TRBJ2-3, with D hard to call. This CDR3 region has 15 residues. The germline V and J ends were trimmed by 1 base and 0 bases, with 8 bases remaining between them. CDR1 and CDR2 (germline): LNHDA, SQIVND (reference sequence). The CDR3 sequence is CASSIGLLSTDTQYF. In DNA, the CDR3 is TGTGCCAGTAGTATAGGTCTGTTGAGCACAGATACGCAGTATTTT.

This chain links TRBV7-9 with TRBJ1-1, with D possibly TRBD1 on 5 matching bases. The CDR3 totals 14 residues. The V and J ends lost 3 bases and 0 bases respectively, with 8 bases between them. Germline V gene lookup returns CDR1 SEHNR and CDR2 FQNEAQ (reference sequence). The CDR3 region has the DNA TGTGCCAGCAGCTTTGGGGCAATGAACACTGAAGCTTTCTTT. This translates into CASSFGAMNTEAFF.

The chain carries TRBV28 and TRBJ1-5; 9 bases match TRBD1. The CDR3 length is 15 residues. Looked up from germline, CDR1 is MDHEN and CDR2 is SYDVKM. The V and J ends lost 6 bases and 9 bases, in that order; junction bases with no gene match: 12. The CDR3 here is CASRPGQGFGGPQHF. CDR3 nucleotides: TGTGCCAGCAGACCGGGACAGGGTTTTGGGGGGCCCCAGCATTTT.

The rearrangement links TRBV19 to TRBJ2-7; D may be TRBD1 (6 bases). Germline CDR1 and CDR2: LNHDA and SQIVND (reference sequence). The V gene lost 3 bases and the J gene lost 1 base, with 7 bases spanning the gap. CDR3 size: 13 residues. The CDR3 loop reads CASSIDRSYEQYF. The CDR3 DNA reads as TGTGCCAGTAGTATTGACAGGTCCTACGAGCAGTACTTC.

The chain links TRBV6-2 or TRBV6-3 to TRBJ2-4, with 9 positions matching TRBD1. Germline V lookup: CDR1 MNHEY, CDR2 SVGEGT. The CDR3 consists of 17 residues. V shed 5 bases and J 0 bases; nucleotides not matched to a gene: 8. For the CDR3, the DNA is TGTGCCAGCAGTCCGGGACAGGGAGTGATAGCCAAAAACATTCAGTACTTC. It translates to CASSPGQGVIAKNIQYF.

J is TRBJ1-5 and V is TRBV2; 9 nucleotides agree with TRBD1. The J segment lost 4 bases and the V segment lost 6 bases, leaving 4 bases of the junction unmatched. This CDR3 has 14 residues. Germline V gene sequence: CDR1 SNHLY, CDR2 FYNNEI. The CDR3 nucleotides read TGTGCCAGCAGCGGACAGGGGCTAAATCAGCCCCAGCATTTT. Encoded protein: CASSGQGLNQPQHF.

V and J are TRBV3-1 (or the pseudogene TRBV3-2) and TRBJ1-1; unclear D gene. Trimming took off 1 base at V and 6 bases at J, with 9 bases between the two ends. Germline V gives CDR1 LGHDT, CDR2 YNNKEL (reference sequence). The CDR3 length is 13 residues. The CDR3 bases are TGTGCCAGCAGCCAAGTAACGGGTTCTGAAGCTTTCTTT. The encoded protein is CASSQVTGSEAFF.

In its sample, this clone was seen a few times. The V gene is TRBV6-4, the J gene TRBJ2-2; D is uncertain. V was trimmed by 4 bases and J by 4 bases, leaving 10 bases between them. Looked up from germline, CDR1 is MRHNA and CDR2 is SNTAGT. The CDR3 sequence is 14 residues long. The chain's CDR3 is CASSASTATGELFF. In DNA form, the CDR3 reads TGTGCCAGCAGTGCCTCCACAGCCACCGGGGAGCTGTTTTTT.

This clone was seen a handful of times. The CDR3 loop reads CASSLSAGSSYEQYF. CDR3 nucleotides: TGTGCCAGCAGTTTATCTGCGGGGAGCTCCTACGAGCAGTACTTC. The gene calls are TRBV28 and TRBJ2-7, with a tentative D call TRBD2 (6 bases). The V gene's germline CDR1 is MDHEN and CDR2 SYDVKM. V gave up 1 base and J gave up 0 bases, with 10 bases separating them. This CDR3 contains 15 residues.

J is TRBJ1-3 and V is TRBV28; D perhaps matches TRBD1 (5 bases). The ends were cut back, 6 bases at V and 3 bases at J, with 12 bases in the middle. From germline, CDR1 is MDHEN and CDR2 SYDVKM. This CDR3 contains 14 residues. CDR3 DNA: TGTGCCAGCAGCATGGGGGGGAATGGAAACACCATATATTTT. It is translated as CASSMGGNGNTIYF.

The chain recombines TRBV5-8 with TRBJ2-2, with D possibly being TRBD1 or TRBD2 (5 bases each). This CDR3 region has 15 residues. The V gene's germline CDR1 is SGHTS and CDR2 YDEGEE. V was pared by 5 bases and J by 2 bases, with 13 bases between. In nucleotides, the CDR3 is TGTGCCAGCAGGCCTCCGGGACCAAACACCGGGGAGCTGTTTTTT. This encodes CASRPPGPNTGELFF.

The J gene is TRBJ2-2, the V gene TRBV6-2 or TRBV6-3; D possibly corresponds to TRBD1 (5 bases). Germline CDR1 is MNHEY and CDR2 is SVGEGT. V gave up 2 bases and J gave up 4 bases, with 14 bases separating them. The CDR3 has 16 amino acids. CDR3: CASSYSWKGPTGELFF. The CDR3 nucleotides are TGTGCCAGCAGTTACAGCTGGAAGGGGCCCACCGGGGAGCTGTTTTTT.

The gene calls are TRBV4-2 and TRBJ1-5; D is unclear. The CDR3 is 16 amino acids. V dropped 0 bases and J dropped 5 bases, with 14 bases sitting between them. CDR1 LGHNA and CDR2 YNFKEQ come from the germline V gene. CDR3: CASSQDMSPEYQPQHF. The CDR3, as DNA: TGTGCCAGCAGCCAAGATATGTCGCCAGAATATCAGCCCCAGCATTTT.

J is TRBJ1-2 and V is TRBV27, with D maybe TRBD1 (5 bases). Germline V gene data show CDR1 as MNHEY and CDR2 as SMNVEV (reference sequence). CDR3 size: 13 residues. Trimming removed 5 bases from V and 5 bases from J, with 12 bases in between. CDR3 amino acids: CASSPRDLYGYTF. DNA for the CDR3: TGTGCCAGCAGTCCCCGGGACTTATATGGCTACACCTTC.